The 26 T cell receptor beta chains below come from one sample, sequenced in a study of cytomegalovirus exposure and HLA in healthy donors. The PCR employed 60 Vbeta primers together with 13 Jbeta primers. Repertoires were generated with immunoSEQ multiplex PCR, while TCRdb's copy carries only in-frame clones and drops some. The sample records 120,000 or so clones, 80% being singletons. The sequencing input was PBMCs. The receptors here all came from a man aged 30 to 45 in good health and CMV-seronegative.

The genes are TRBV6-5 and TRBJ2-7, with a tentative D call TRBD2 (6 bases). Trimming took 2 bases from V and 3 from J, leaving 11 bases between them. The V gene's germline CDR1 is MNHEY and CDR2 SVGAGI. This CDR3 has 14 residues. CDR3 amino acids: CASSYGSGYYEQYF. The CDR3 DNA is TGTGCCAGCAGTTACGGCAGCGGGTACTACGAGCAGTACTTC.

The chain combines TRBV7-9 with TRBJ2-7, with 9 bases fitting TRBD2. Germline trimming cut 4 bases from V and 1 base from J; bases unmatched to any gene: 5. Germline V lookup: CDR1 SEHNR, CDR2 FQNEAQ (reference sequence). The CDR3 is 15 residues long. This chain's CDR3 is CASSYGLASSYEQYF. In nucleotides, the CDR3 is TGTGCCAGCAGCTATGGACTAGCGAGTTCCTACGAGCAGTACTTC.

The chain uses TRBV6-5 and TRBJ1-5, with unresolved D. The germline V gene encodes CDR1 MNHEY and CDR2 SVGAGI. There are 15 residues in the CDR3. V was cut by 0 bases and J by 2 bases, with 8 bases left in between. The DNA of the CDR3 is TGTGCCAGCAGTTACTCTGCAGTTGGCAATCAGCCCCAGCATTTT. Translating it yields CASSYSAVGNQPQHF.

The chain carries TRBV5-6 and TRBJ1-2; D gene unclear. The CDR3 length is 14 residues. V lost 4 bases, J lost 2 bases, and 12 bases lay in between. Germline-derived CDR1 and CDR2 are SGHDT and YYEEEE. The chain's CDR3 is CASSAGGLNYGYTF. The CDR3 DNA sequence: TGTGCCAGCAGCGCGGGAGGGCTAAACTATGGCTACACCTTC.

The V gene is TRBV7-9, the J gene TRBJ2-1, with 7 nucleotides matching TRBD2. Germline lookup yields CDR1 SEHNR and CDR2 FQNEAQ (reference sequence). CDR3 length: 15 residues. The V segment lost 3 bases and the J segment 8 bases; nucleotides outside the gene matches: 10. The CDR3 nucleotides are TGTGCCAGCAGCTTCCCTGGAGGAAGCGGGGATGAGCAGTTCTTC. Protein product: CASSFPGGSGDEQFF.

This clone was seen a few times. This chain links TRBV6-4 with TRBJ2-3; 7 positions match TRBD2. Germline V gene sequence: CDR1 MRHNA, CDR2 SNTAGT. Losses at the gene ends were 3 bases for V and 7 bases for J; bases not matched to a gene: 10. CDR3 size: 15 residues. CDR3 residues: CASSERAGAENTQYF. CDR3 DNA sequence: TGTGCCAGCAGTGAGAGGGCGGGAGCGGAGAATACGCAGTATTTT.

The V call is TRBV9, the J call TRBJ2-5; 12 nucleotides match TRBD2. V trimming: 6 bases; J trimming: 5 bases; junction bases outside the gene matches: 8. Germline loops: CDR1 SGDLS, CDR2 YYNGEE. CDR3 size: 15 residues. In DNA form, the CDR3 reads TGTGCCAGCACCGTCGGGACTAGCGGGTCGGAGACCCAGTACTTC. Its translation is CASTVGTSGSETQYF.

CDR3 residues: CASSLPFGGGNEQFF. In DNA form, the CDR3 reads TGTGCCAGCAGCTTACCGTTCGGGGGGGGCAATGAGCAGTTCTTC. The V and J genes are TRBV7-9 and TRBJ2-1, with 8 positions matching TRBD2. The length of the CDR3 is 15 residues. Germline values: CDR1 SEHNR, CDR2 FQNEAQ (reference sequence). The V and J ends lost 2 bases and 6 bases, in that order; junction bases with no gene match: 6.

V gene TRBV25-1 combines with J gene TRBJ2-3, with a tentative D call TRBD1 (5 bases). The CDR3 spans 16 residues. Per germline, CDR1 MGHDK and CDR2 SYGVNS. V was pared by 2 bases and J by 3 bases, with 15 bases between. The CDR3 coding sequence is TGTGCCAGCAGTGAAACGGACCATACAGGAACAGATACGCAGTATTTT. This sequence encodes CASSETDHTGTDTQYF.

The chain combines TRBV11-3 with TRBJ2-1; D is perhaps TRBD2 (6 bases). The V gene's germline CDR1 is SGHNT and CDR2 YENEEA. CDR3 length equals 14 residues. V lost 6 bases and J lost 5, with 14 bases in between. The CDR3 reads CASSVGLLNNEQFF. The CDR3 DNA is TGTGCCAGCAGTGTGGGACTCCTAAACAATGAGCAGTTCTTC.

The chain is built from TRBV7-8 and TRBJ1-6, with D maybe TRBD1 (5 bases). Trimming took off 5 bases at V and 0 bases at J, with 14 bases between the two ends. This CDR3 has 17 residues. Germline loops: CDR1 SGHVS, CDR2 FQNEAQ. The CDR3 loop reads CASSPGLPSSYNSPLHF. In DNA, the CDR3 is TGTGCCAGCAGCCCGGGACTGCCGAGCTCCTATAATTCACCCCTCCACTTT.

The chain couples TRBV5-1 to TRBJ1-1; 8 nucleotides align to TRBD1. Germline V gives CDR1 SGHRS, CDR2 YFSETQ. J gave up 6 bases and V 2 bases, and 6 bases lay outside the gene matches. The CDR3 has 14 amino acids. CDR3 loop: CASSFGQGNAEAFF. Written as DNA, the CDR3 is TGCGCCAGCAGCTTCGGACAGGGTAACGCTGAAGCTTTCTTT.

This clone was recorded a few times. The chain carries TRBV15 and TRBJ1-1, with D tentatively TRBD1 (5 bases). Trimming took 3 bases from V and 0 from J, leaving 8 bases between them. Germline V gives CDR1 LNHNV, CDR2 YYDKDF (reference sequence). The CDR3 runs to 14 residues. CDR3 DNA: TGTGCCACCAGCAGGGGGGAGGTGAACACTGAAGCTTTCTTT. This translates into CATSRGEVNTEAFF.

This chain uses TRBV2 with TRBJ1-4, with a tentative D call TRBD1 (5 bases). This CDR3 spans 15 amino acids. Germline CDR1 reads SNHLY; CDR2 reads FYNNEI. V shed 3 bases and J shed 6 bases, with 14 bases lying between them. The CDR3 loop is CASSDLLGPDEKLFF. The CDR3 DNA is TGTGCCAGCAGTGACCTATTGGGGCCCGATGAAAAACTGTTTTTT.

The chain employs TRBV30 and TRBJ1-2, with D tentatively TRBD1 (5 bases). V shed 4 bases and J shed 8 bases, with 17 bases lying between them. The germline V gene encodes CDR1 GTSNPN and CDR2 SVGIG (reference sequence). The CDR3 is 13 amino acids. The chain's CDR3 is CAWMPGEIRGYTF. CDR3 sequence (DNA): TGTGCCTGGATGCCGGGGGAGATTAGGGGCTACACCTTC. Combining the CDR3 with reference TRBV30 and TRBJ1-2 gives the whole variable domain SQTIHQWPATLVQPVGSPLSLECTVEGTSNPNLYWYRQAAGRGLQLLFYSVGIGQISSEVPQNLSASRPQDRQFILSSKKLLLSDSGFYLCAWMPGEIRGYTFGSGTRLTVV.

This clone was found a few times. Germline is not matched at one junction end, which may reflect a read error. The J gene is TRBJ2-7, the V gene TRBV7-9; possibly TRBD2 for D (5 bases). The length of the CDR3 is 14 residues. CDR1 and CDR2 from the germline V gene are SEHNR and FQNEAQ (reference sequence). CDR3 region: CSSSPFSRGNEQYF. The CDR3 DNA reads TGTTCCAGCAGCCCATTCTCACGGGGTAACGAGCAGTACTTC. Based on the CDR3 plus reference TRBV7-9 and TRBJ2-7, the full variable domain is DTGVSQNPRHKITKRGQNVTFRCDPISEHNRLYWYRQTLGQGPEFLTYFQNEAQLEKSRLLSDRFSAERPKGSFSTLEIQRTEQGDSAMYLCSSSPFSRGNEQYFGPGTRLTVT.

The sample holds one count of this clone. CDR3 coding DNA: TGTGCCAGCAGTTGGACAGGGGGGGTGAACACTGAAGCTTTCTTT. Residues: CASSWTGGVNTEAFF. V gene TRBV27 combines with J gene TRBJ1-1, with 10 bases lining up with TRBD1. V shed 4 bases and J 0 bases; nucleotides not matched to a gene: 2. The CDR3 contains 15 residues. The germline V gene encodes CDR1 MNHEY and CDR2 SMNVEV (reference sequence).

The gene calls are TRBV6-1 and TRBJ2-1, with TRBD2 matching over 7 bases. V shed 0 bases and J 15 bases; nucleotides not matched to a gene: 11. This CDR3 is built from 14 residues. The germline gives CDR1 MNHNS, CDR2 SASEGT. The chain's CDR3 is CASSEAGLGRALFF. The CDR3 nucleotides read TGTGCCAGCAGTGAAGCAGGACTAGGGAGGGCTCTGTTCTTC.

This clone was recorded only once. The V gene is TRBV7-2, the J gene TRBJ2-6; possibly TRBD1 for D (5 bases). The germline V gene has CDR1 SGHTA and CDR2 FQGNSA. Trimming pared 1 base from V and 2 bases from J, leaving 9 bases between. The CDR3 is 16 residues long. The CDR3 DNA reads TGTGCCAGCAGCTTAGAGGGGATCCCTGGGGCCAACGTCCTGACTTTC. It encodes CASSLEGIPGANVLTF.

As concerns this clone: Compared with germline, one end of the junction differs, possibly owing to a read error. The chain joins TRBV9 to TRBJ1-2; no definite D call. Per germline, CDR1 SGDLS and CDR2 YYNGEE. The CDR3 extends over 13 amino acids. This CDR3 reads CASSVDWERGYPF. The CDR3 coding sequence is TGTGCCAGCAGCGTAGATTGGGAGCGCGGCTACCCCTTC.

The CDR3 DNA reads as TGTGCCAGCAGTGCGGCTAGCGGGAGTGGTACCGGGGAGCTGTTTTTT. Translating gives CASSAASGSGTGELFF. The chain uses TRBV6-4 and TRBJ2-2; the match to TRBD2 covers 10 bases. The junction had 7 bases not matched to a gene; V was cut back by 4 bases and J by 5 bases. There are 16 residues in the CDR3. Germline V lookup: CDR1 MRHNA, CDR2 SNTAGT.

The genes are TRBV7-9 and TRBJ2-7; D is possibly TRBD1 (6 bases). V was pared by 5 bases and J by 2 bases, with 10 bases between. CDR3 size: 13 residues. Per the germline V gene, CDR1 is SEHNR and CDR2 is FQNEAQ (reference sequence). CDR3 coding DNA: TGTGCCAGCAGCCCCGAGGGGGCCTACGAGCAGTACTTC. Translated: CASSPEGAYEQYF.

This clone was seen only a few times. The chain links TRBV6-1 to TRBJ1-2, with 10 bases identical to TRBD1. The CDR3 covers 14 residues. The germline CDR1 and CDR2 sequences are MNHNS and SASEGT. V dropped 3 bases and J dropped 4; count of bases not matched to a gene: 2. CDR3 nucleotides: TGTGCCAGCAGTGAGACAGGGGGCACCTATGGCTACACCTTC. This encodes CASSETGGTYGYTF.

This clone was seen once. The CDR3 sequence is CASSFAGTGVEQYF. CDR3 DNA: TGTGCCAGCAGTTTTGCCGGGACAGGGGTCGAGCAGTACTTC. V gene TRBV27 combines with J gene TRBJ2-7, with 10 nucleotides matching TRBD1. V lost 3 bases and J lost 6; bases outside the gene matches: 5. The V gene's germline CDR1 is MNHEY and CDR2 SMNVEV (reference sequence). The length of the CDR3 is 14 residues.

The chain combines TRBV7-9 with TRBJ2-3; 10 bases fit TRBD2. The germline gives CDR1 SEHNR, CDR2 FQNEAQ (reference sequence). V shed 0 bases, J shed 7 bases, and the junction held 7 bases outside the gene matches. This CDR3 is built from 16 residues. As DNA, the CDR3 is TGTGCCAGCAGCTTAGCGGTCCTAGCGGGAGCTCATACGCAGTATTTT. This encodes CASSLAVLAGAHTQYF.

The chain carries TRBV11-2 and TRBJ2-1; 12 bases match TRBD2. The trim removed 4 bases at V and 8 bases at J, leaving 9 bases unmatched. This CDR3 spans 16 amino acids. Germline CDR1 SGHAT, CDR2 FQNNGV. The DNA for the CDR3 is TGTGCCAGCAGCTCACTAGCGGGAGGCCCACTTGATGAGCAGTTCTTC. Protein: CASSSLAGGPLDEQFF.